This entry is about one T cell receptor beta chain. The target antigen is unknown. The TCR alpha and TCR beta cDNA libraries, bearing sample barcodes and UMIs, were generated by 5'RACE using constant-segment primers. TCRdb processed the 5' RACE reads anew with MiXCR; each CDR3 protein has one entry. The repertoire holds around 200,000 distinct CDR3 sequences, with roughly a fifth as singletons. The sample comes from a study of T-cell memory formation after mild COVID-19. Whole-study results and caveats: Clones that shrank (day 15 to 85) were balanced CD4/CD8, whereas later expanders leaned CD4+.

From germline, CDR1 is MGHRA and CDR2 YSYEKL. Trimming at V came to 1 base and at J to 7 bases, leaving 10 bases not matched to a gene. The CDR3 extends over 16 amino acids. The genes are TRBV4-1 and TRBJ2-7; 10 bases align to TRBD1. The receptor was isolated from an adult woman who had mild COVID-19 (a few samples of this study predate the infection). Cell type and time point are not known. The specimen was PBMCs or a T cell subset sorted from them (not recorded which). DNA for the CDR3: TGCGCCAGCAGCCAAGTGCCGGGACAGGGGACGGGAGAGCAGTACTTC. Translated: CASSQVPGQGTGEQYF.